The source of this TCR beta chain is a study of CD8 T cells in ankylosing spondylitis (dated by TCRdb to about 2017). Regarding the research as a whole: T cell receptor beta repertoires were profiled in healthy donors and ankylosing spondylitis patients so that disease-linked TCR variants could be found. The full study cohort was made up of about 24 ankylosing spondylitis patients and about a hundred healthy donors. Peripheral blood was sampled, and synovial fluid was also collected from ankylosing spondylitis patients. Broad study findings and their caveats: In peripheral blood, the disease-linked clones were found at relatively low frequencies and had a CD8+ phenotype. Blood from ankylosing spondylitis patients appeared to be characterized by a TCR beta motif made up of under ten highly homologous amino acid variants. Some motif variants had previously been reported in the synovial fluid and blood of reactive arthritis patients, which suggests shared mechanisms of disease initiation. Significant enrichment of the disease-linked clones was reported in matched synovial fluid samples from ankylosing spondylitis patients.

The CDR3 numbers 12 residues from cysteine through phenylalanine. Only the CDR3 portion is preserved as DNA: 36 bases, with reading frame beginning at the first base. V trim: 5 bases; J trim: 12 bases; unmatched bases: 10. At least ten counts were recorded for this clonotype. Its antigen remains undetermined. Per-base quality was not reported, and no clone a single base away is much larger than it. This sample was sequenced with an Illumina HiSeq 2500. TCR beta libraries were prepared by quantitative 5'-RACE with molecular barcodes. In the authors' own workflow: A new computational method, built on a probabilistic model of VDJ rearrangement, was used to identify disease-linked TCR variants. The public reads were reprocessed in TCRdb via fastp at Q25 and MiXCR, keeping in-frame beta chains. Identical CDR3 protein sequences are pooled into one entry, listed with their most common genes and DNA. TCRdb, rather than the study authors, made the V and J calls. Across this sample there are 150,000 to 200,000 distinct CDR3 sequences, with around a tenth seen only once. The ten biggest clones cover just under 30% of the sample.

This sequence uses TRBV12-3 or TRBV12-4 and TRBJ2-7; the central 7 bases match TRBD1. Sequencing used blood, either unsorted or a sorted T cell fraction (not recorded which). The source is a male donor with ankylosing spondylitis or in good health (not recorded which). DNA sequence: TGTGCCAGCAGTCCGACAGGGTGGGTAGTGTACTTC. It translates to CASSPTGWVVYF.